This TCR beta chain was captured in a study of shared clonotypes between healthy human individuals. Background on the study: Three plates were used per donor for CD4 naive, three for CD4 memory, two for CD8 naive and one for CD8 memory. Findings and limits, study-wide: Despite large depth, rarefaction showed incomplete sorted-subset sequencing.

Every subset's genomic DNA went evenly onto several immunoSEQ plates. TCRdb's table, derived via immunoSEQ multiplex PCR, lists solely in-frame clones and lacks some. The repertoire holds approximately 720,000 clones, with around 72% as singletons. Germline V gene sequence: CDR1 SEHNR, CDR2 FQNEAQ (reference sequence). Trimming cost V 8 bases and J 5 bases, with 9 bases left between them. This CDR3 has 11 amino acids. This clone was seen only once. Its antigen is unidentified. The specimen sequenced was memory CD4+ T cells sorted from blood. The subset here: CD45RA-negative fraction. The chain carries TRBV7-9 and TRBJ2-5; D remains unclear. This TCR came from a young woman in good health. The CDR3 here is CASANVETQYF. The DNA of the CDR3 is TGTGCCAGCGCGAACGTGGAGACCCAGTACTTC.